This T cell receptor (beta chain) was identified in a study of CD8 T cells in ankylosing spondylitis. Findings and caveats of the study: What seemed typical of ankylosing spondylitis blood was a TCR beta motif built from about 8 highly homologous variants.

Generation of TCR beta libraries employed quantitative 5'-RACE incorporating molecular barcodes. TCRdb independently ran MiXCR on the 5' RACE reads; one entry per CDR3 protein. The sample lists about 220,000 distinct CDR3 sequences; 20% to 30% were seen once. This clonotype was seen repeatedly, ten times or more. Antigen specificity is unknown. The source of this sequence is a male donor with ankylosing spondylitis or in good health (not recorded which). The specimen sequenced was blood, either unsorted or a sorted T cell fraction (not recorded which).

CDR3 in DNA: TGTGCCAGCAGCTTGCGAACGGCGGGCACCGGGGAGCTGTTTTTT. This codes for CASSLRTAGTGELFF. The chain couples TRBV5-6 to TRBJ2-2; D is possibly TRBD2 (5 bases). This CDR3 spans 15 amino acids. V gave up 1 base and J gave up 4 bases, with 11 bases separating them. Germline CDR1 and CDR2: SGHDT and YYEEEE.